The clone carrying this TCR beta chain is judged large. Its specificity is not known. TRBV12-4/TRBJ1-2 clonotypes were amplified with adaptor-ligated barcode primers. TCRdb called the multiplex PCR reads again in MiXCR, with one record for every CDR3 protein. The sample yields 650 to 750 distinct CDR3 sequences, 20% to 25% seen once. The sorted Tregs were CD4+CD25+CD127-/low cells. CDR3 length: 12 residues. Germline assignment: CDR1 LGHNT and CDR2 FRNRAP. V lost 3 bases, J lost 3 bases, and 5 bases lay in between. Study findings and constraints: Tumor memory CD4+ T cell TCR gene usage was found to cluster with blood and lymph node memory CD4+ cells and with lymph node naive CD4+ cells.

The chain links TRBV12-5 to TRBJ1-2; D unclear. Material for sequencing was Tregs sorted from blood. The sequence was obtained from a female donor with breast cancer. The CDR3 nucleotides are TGTGCTAGTGGTTTAGGTGACTATGGCTACACCTTC. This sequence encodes CASGLGDYGYTF. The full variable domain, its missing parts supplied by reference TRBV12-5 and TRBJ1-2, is DARVTQTPRHKVTEMGQEVTMRCQPILGHNTVFWYRQTMMQGLELLAYFRNRAPLDDSGMPKDRFSAEMPDATLATLKIQPSEPRDSAVYFCASGLGDYGYTFGSGTRLTVV.